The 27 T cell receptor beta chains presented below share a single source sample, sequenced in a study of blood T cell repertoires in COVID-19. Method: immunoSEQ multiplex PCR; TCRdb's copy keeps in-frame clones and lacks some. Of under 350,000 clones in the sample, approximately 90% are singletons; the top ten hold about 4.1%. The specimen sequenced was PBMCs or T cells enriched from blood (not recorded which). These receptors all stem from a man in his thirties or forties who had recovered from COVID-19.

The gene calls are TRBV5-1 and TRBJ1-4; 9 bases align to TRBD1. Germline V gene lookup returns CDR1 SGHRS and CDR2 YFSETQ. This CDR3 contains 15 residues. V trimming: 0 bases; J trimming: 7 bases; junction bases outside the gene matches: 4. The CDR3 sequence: CASSLGGTGSEKLFF. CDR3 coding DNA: TGCGCCAGCAGCTTGGGCGGGACAGGGAGTGAAAAACTGTTTTTT.

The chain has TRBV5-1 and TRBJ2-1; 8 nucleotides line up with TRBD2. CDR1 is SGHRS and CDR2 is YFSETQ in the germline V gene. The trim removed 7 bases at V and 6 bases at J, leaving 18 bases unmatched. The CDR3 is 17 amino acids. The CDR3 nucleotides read TGCGCCAGCGCGCTGGGGGACCGGGGGGGCCGAGGCAATGAGCAGTTCTTC. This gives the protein CASALGDRGGRGNEQFF.

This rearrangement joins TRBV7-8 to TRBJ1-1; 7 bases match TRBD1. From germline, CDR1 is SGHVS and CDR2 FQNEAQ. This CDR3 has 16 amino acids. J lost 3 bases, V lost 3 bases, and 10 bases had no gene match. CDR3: CASSFRRGGGDTEAFF. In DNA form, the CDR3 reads TGTGCCAGCAGCTTTAGAAGAGGGGGCGGCGACACTGAAGCTTTCTTT.

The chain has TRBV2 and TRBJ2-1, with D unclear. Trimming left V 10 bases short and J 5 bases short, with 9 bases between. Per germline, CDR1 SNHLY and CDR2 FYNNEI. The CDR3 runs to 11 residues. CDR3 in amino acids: CANNRNNEQFF. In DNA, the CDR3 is TGTGCCAACAACCGAAACAATGAGCAGTTCTTC.

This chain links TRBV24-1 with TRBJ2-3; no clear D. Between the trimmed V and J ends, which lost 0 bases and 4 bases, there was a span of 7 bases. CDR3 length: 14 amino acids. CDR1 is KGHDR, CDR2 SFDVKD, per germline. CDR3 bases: TGTGCCACCAGTGATTTGGGGCAGCCAGATACGCAGTATTTT. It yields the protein CATSDLGQPDTQYF.

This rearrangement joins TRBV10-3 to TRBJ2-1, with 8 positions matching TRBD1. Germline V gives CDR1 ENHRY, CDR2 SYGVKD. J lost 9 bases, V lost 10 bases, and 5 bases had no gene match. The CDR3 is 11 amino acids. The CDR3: CATQGAGEQFF. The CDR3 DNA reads TGTGCCACCCAGGGGGCCGGTGAGCAGTTCTTC.

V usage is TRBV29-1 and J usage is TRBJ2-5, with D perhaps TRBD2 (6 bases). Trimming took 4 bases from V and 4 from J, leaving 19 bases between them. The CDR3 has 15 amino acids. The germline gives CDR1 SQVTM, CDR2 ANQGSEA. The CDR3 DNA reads TGCAGCGTTGCCGGGAGCCCGACCTACGGAGAGACCCAGTACTTC. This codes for CSVAGSPTYGETQYF.

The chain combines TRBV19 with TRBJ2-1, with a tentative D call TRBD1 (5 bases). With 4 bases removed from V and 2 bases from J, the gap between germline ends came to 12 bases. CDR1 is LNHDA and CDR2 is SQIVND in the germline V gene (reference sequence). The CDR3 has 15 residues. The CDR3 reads CASSTDSGTYNEQFF. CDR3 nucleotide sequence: TGTGCCAGTAGTACCGACAGTGGAACCTACAATGAGCAGTTCTTC.

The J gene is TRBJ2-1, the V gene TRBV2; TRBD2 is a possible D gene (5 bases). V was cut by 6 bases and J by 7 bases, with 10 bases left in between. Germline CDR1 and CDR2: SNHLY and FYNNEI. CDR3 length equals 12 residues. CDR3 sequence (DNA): TGTGCCAGCAGACGTAGCGAGAATGAGCAGTTCTTC. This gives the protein CASRRSENEQFF.

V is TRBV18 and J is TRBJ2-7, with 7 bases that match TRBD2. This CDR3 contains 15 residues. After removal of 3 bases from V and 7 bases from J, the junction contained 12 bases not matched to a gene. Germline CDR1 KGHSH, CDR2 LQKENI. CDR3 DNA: TGTGCCAGCTCACCCTTCGGGGGGAAGGGTAGGGAGCAGTACTTC. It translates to CASSPFGGKGREQYF.

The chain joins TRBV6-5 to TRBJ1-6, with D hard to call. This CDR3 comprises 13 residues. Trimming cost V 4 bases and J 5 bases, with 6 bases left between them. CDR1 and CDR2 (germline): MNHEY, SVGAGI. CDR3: CASSLRDNSPLHF. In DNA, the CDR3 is TGTGCCAGCAGTTTGAGGGATAATTCACCCCTCCACTTT.

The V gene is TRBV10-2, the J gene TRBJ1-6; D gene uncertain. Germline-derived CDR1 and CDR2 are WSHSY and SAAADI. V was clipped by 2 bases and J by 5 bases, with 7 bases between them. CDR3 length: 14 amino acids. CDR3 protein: CASSETGDNSPLHF. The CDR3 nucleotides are TGCGCCAGCAGTGAGACCGGGGATAATTCACCCCTCCACTTT.

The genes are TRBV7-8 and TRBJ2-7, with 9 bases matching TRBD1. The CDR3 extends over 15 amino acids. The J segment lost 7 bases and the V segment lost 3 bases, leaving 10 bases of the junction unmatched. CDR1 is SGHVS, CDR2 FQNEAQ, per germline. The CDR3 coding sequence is TGTGCCAGCAGCTTGGGACAGGGCGCAGGGGGGGAGCAGTACTTC. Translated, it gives CASSLGQGAGGEQYF.

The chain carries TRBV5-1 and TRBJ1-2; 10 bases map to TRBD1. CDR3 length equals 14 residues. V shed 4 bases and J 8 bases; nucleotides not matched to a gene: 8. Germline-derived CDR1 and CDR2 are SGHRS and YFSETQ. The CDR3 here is CASSPTGGELGYTF. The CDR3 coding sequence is TGCGCCAGCAGCCCGACAGGGGGCGAATTAGGCTACACCTTC.

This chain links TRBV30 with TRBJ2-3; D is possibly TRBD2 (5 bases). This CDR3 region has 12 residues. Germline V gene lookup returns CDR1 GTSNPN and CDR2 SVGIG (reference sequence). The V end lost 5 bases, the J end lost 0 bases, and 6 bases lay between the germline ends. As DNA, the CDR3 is TGTGCCTGGGGGAGTAGCACAGATACGCAGTATTTT. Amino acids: CAWGSSTDTQYF.

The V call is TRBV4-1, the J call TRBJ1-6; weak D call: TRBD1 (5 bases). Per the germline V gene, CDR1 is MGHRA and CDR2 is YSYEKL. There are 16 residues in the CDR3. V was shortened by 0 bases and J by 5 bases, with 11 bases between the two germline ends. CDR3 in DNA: TGCGCCAGCAGCCAAGAAGGGCCAGGGAATAATTCACCCCTCCACTTT. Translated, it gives CASSQEGPGNNSPLHF.

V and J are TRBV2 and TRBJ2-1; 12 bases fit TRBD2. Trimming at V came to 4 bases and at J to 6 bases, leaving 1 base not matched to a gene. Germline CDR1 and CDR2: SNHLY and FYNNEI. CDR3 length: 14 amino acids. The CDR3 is CASSGGLAGNEQFF. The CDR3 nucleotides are TGTGCCAGCAGTGGGGGACTAGCGGGCAATGAGCAGTTCTTC.

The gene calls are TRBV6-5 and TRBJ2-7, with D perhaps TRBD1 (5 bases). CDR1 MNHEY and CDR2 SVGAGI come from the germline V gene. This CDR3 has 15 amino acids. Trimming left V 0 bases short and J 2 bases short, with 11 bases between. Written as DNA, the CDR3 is TGTGCCAGCAGTTACTCGGGGCAGTTAACCTACGAGCAGTACTTC. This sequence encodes CASSYSGQLTYEQYF.

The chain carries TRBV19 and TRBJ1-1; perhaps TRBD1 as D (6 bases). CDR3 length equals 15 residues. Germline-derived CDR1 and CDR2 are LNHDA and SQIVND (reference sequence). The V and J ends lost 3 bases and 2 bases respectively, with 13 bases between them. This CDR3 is CASSIGGGFNTEAFF. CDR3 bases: TGTGCCAGTAGTATTGGTGGGGGCTTTAACACTGAAGCTTTCTTT.

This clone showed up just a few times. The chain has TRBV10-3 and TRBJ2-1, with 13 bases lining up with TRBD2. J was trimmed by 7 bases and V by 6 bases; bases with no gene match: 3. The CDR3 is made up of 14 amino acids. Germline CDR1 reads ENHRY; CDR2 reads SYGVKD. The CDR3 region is CAISTSGRGNEQFF. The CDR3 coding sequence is TGTGCCATCAGCACTAGCGGGAGGGGGAATGAGCAGTTCTTC.

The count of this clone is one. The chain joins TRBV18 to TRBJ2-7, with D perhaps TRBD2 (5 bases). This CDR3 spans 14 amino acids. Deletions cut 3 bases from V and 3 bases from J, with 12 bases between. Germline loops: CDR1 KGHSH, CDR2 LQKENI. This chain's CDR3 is CASSPSMEDYEQYF. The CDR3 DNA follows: TGTGCCAGCTCACCCTCAATGGAGGACTACGAGCAGTACTTC.

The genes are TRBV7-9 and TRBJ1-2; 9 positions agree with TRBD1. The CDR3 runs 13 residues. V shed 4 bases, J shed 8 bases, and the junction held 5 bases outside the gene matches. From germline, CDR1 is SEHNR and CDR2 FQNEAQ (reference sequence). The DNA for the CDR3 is TGTGCCAGCAGCTCAACAGGGGGCTGGGGCTACACCTTC. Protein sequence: CASSSTGGWGYTF.

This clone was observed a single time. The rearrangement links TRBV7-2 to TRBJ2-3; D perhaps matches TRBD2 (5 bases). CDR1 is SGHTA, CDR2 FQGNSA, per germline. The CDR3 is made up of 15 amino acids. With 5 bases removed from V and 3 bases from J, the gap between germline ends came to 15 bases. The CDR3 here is CASSAGPEQTDTQYF. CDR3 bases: TGTGCCAGCAGCGCGGGCCCAGAGCAGACAGATACGCAGTATTTT.

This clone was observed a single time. CDR3: CASSGGQEGTAGELFF. DNA of the CDR3: TGTGCCAGCAGTGGGGGACAGGAAGGGACCGCCGGGGAGCTGTTTTTT. The rearrangement links TRBV28 to TRBJ2-2; 8 nucleotides line up with TRBD1. Germline V gene data show CDR1 as MDHEN and CDR2 as SYDVKM. The CDR3 covers 16 residues. Trimming at V came to 5 bases and at J to 6 bases, leaving 11 bases not matched to a gene. Combining the CDR3 with reference TRBV28 and TRBJ2-2 gives the whole variable domain DVKVTQSSRYLVKRTGEKVFLECVQDMDHENMFWYRQDPGLGLRLIYFSYDVKMKEKGDIPEGYSVSREKKERFSLILESASTNQTSMYLCASSGGQEGTAGELFFGEGSRLTVL.

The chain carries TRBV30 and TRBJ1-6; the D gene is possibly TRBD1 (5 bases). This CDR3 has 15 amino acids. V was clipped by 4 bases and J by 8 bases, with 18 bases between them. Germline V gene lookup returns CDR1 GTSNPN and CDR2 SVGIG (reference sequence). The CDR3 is CAWMAAGHWDSPLHF. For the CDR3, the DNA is TGTGCCTGGATGGCCGCGGGGCATTGGGATTCACCCCTCCACTTT.

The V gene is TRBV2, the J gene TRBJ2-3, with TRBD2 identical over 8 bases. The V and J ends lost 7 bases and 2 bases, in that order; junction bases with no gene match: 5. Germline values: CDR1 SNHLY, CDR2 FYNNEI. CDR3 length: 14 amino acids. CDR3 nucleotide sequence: TGTGCCAGCACCCCCGGGGGGGCCACAGATACGCAGTATTTT. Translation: CASTPGGATDTQYF.

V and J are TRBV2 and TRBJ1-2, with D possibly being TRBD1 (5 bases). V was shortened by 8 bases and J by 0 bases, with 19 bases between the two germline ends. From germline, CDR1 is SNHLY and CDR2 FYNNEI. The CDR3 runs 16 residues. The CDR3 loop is CASLLPMGPANYGYTF. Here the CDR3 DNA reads TGTGCCAGCTTACTCCCTATGGGGCCCGCTAACTATGGCTACACCTTC.